This T cell receptor (beta chain) was profiled in a study of OX40 agonist ivuxolimab in advanced cancers. The CDR3 extends over 15 amino acids. Autoimmune disease history or systemic immunosuppression led to patient exclusion. Profiled with immunoSEQ multiplex PCR; TCRdb holds only in-frame clones, not every one. This sample has 45,000 to 60,000 clones, with about 89% found just once. The chain joins TRBV6-7 to TRBJ2-5, with TRBD2 as a possible D gene (5 bases). The better agreement between TRBJ2-7 and the DNA end casts doubt on the J call. TRBV6-7 is known as an ORF, though its function is uncertain. This sample comprised CD4+ or CD8+ T cells sorted from blood, obtained in a trial of the OX40 agonist ivuxolimab. This receptor was taken from an adult with an advanced solid tumor such as melanoma, head and neck, liver or kidney cancer. CDR3 sequence reads: CASSYPSLNSYEQYF. As DNA, the CDR3 is TGTGCCAGCAGTTACCCTAGCCTAAACTCCTACGAGCAGTACTTC.